Below, one T cell receptor (beta chain) is given with its context. The target antigen is unknown. The CDR3 covers 15 residues. The junction had 2 bases not matched to a gene; V was cut back by 0 bases and J by 2 bases. Germline CDR1 is SGHRS and CDR2 is YFSETQ. The PCR made use of 60 Vbeta and 13 Jbeta primers. Per the authors' pipeline: Later, tens of millions of unique TCR beta chains were counted in an analysis, and about 12 million of them were shared. Using immunoSEQ multiplex PCR, the repertoire was profiled, and TCRdb retains in-frame clones only, with some absent. That table is the source of V, J and clone size, and D and trimming were worked out from the DNA. Among 150,000 to 200,000 clones listed, approximately 85% were seen once. This sample was included in a study of cytomegalovirus exposure and HLA in healthy donors. Whole-study findings and limits: Analyses of presence and absence presupposed an approximately uniform sequencing depth across donors.

This TCR derives from a girl aged 10 to 17 in good health and CMV-seropositive. The chain has TRBV5-1 and TRBJ1-3; TRBD1 agrees at 7 bases. The sequenced sample was PBMCs. DNA for the CDR3: TGCGCCAGCAGCTTGGTTCAGGGGGCTGGAAACACCATATATTTT. Translation: CASSLVQGAGNTIYF.